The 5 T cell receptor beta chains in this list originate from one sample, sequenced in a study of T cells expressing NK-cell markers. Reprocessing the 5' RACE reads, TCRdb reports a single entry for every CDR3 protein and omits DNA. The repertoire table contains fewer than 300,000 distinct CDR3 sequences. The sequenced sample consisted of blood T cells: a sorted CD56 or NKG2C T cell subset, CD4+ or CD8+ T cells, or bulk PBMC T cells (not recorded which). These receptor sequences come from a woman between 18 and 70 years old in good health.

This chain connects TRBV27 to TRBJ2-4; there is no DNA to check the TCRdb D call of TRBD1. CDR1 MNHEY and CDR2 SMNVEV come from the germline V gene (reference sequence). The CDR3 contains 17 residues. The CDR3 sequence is CASSSRQDSLAKNIQYF.

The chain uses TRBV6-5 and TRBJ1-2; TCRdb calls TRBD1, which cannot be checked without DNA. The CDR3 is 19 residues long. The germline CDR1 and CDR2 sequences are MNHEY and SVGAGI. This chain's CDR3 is CASSSPPRDRRLANYGYTF.

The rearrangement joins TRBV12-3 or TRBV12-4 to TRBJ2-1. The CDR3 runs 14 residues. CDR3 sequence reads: CASSFITLDNEQFF.

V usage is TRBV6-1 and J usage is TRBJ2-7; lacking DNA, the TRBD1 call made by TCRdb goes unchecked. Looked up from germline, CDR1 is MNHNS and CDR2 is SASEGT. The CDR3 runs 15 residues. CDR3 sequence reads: CASSLSRQGMSEQYF.

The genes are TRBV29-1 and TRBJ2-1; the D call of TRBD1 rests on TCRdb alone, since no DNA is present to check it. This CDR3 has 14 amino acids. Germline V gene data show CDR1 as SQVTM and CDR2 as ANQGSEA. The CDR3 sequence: CSVEDQGRYNEQFF.